Sequencing of this T cell receptor (beta chain) was carried out in a study of OX40 agonist ivuxolimab in advanced cancers. Study information: Hepatocellular carcinoma, melanoma, renal cell or head and neck cancer occurred in dose-escalation patients. A partial response was reached by three patients: one with hepatocellular carcinoma and two with cutaneous melanoma. General observations from the study: In general, CD8+ T cells held more expanded clones than CD4+ did, on average.

The data were produced by immunoSEQ multiplex PCR, yet TCRdb's version contains in-frame clones alone and is incomplete. The sample consists of tens of thousands of clones, around 90% of them appearing once. V shed 2 bases and J 5 bases; nucleotides not matched to a gene: 3. CDR1 and CDR2 (germline): KGHSH, LQKENI. CDR3 length equals 15 residues. Regarding this clone: The antigen is undetermined.

Sequencing was performed on CD4+ or CD8+ T cells sorted from blood, taken in a trial of the OX40 agonist ivuxolimab. V and J are TRBV18 and TRBJ2-1, with 10 bases lining up with TRBD2. The TCR originated in an adult with an advanced solid tumor such as melanoma, head and neck, liver or kidney cancer. CDR3 residues: CASSPGLAEHNEQFF. CDR3 bases: TGTGCCAGCTCACCAGGACTAGCGGAACACAATGAGCAGTTCTTC.